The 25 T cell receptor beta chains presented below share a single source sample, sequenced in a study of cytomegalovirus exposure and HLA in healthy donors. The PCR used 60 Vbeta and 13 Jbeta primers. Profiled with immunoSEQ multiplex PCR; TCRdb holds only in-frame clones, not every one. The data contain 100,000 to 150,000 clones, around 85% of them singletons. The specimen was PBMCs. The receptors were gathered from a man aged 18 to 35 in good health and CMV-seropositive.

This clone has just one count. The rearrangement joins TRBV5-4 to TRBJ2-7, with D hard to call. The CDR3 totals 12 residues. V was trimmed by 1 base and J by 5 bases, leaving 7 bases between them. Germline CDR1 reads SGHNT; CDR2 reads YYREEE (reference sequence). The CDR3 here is CASSLWPDEQYF. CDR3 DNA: TGTGCCAGCAGCTTGTGGCCCGACGAGCAGTACTTC. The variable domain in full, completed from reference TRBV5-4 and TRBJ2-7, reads ETGVTQSPTHLIKTRGQQVTLRCSSQSGHNTVSWYQQALGQGPQFIFQYYREEENGRGNFPPRFSGLQFPNYSSELNVNALELDDSALYLCASSLWPDEQYFGPGTRLTVT.

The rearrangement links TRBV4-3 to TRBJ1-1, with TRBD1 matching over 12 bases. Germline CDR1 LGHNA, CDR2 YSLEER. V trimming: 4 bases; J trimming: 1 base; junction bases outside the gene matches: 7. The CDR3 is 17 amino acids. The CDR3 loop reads CASSRGTGGWENTEAFF. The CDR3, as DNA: TGCGCCAGCAGCCGAGGGACAGGGGGCTGGGAGAACACTGAAGCTTTCTTT.

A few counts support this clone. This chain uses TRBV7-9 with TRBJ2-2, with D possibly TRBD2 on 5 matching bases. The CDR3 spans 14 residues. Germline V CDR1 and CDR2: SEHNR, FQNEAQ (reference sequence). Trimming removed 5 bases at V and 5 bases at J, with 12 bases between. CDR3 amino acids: CASSPMGDTGELFF. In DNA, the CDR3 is TGTGCCAGCAGCCCCATGGGAGATACCGGGGAGCTGTTTTTT.

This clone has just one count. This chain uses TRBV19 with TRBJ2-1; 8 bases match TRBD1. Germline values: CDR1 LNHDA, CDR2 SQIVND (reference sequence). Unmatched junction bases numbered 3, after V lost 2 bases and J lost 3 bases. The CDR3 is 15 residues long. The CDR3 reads CASSIRGQDYNEQFF. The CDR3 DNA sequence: TGTGCCAGTAGTATACGGGGACAGGACTACAATGAGCAGTTCTTC.

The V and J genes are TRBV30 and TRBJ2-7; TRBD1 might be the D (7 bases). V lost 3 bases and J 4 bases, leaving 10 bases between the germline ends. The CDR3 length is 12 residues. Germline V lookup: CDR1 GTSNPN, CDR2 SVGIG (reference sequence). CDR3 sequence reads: CAWRTGRYEQYF. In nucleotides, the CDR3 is TGTGCCTGGAGGACAGGGAGGTACGAGCAGTACTTC.

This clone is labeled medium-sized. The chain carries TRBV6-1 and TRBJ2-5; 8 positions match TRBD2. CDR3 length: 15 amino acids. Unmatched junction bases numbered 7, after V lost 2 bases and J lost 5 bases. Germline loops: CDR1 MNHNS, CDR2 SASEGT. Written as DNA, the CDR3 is TGTGCCAGCAGTGAACTTAGCGGGACCGGGGAGACCCAGTACTTC. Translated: CASSELSGTGETQYF.

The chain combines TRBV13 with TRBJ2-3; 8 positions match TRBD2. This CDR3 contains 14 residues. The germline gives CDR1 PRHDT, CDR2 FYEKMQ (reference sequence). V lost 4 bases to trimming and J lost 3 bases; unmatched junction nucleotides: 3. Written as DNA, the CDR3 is TGTGCCAGCAGCTCCGGACTAGCTACAGATACGCAGTATTTT. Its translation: CASSSGLATDTQYF.

This chain's CDR3 is CASSLFPPLVGDEQYF. The CDR3 DNA reads as TGTGCCAGCAGTTTATTTCCCCCCCTCGTCGGAGACGAGCAGTACTTC. J is TRBJ2-7 and V is TRBV27; D gene ambiguous. Germline V gene data show CDR1 as MNHEY and CDR2 as SMNVEV (reference sequence). Trimming cost V 1 base and J 5 bases, with 18 bases left between them. CDR3 length equals 16 residues.

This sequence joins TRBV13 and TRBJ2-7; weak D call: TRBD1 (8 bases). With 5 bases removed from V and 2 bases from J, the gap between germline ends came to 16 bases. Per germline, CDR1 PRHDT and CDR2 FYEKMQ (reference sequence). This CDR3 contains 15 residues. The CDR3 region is CASSIGGTGTYEQYF. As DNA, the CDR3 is TGTGCCAGCAGCATCGGGGGGACAGGTACCTACGAGCAGTACTTC. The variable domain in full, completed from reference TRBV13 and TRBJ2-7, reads AAGVIQSPRHLIKEKRETATLKCYPIPRHDTVYWYQQGPGQDPQFLISFYEKMQSDKGSIPDRFSAQQFSDYHSELNMSSLELGDSALYFCASSIGGTGTYEQYFGPGTRLTVT.

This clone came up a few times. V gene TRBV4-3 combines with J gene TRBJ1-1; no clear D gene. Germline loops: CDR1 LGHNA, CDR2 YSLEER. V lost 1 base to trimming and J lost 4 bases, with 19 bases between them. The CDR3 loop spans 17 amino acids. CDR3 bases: TGCGCCAGCAGCCAAGCTGTGGAGGGTGCGATGAGCACTGAAGCTTTCTTT. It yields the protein CASSQAVEGAMSTEAFF.

CDR3 amino acids: CASSLQGSIYEQYF. The CDR3 bases are TGTGCCAGCAGCTTACAGGGCAGTATCTACGAGCAGTACTTC. The chain is built from TRBV11-2 and TRBJ2-7, with D possibly matching TRBD1 (5 bases). Between the trimmed V and J ends, which lost 2 bases and 3 bases, there was a span of 11 bases. In germline, CDR1 is SGHAT, CDR2 FQNNGV. This CDR3 comprises 14 residues.

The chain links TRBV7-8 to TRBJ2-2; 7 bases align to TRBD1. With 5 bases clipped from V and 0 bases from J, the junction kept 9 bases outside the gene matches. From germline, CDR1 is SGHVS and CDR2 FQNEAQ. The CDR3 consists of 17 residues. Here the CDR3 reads CASSLLPTGPNTGELFF. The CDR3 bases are TGTGCCAGCAGCCTTCTCCCGACAGGGCCGAACACCGGGGAGCTGTTTTTT.

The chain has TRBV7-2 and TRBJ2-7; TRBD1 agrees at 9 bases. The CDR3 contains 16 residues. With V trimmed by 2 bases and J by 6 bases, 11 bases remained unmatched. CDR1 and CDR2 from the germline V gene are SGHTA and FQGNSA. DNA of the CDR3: TGTGCCAGCAGCTTACGTACCGGGACAGGGTTCCCCGAGCAGTACTTC. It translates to CASSLRTGTGFPEQYF. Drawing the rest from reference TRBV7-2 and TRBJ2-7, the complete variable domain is GAGVSQSPSNKVTEKGKDVELRCDPISGHTALYWYRQSLGQGLEFLIYFQGNSAPDKSGLPSDRFSAERTGGSVSTLTIQRTQQEDSAVYLCASSLRTGTGFPEQYFGPGTRLTVT.

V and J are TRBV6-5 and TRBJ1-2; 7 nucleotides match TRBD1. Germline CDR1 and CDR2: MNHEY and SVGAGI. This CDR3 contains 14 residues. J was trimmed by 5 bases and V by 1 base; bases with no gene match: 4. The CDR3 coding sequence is TGTGCCAGCAGTTACTTGGGACAGACGTATGGCTACACCTTC. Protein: CASSYLGQTYGYTF.

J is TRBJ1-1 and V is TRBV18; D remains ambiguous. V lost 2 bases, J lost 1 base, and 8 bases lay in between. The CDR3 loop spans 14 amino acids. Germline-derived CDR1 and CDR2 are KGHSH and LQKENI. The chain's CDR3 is CASSPLTPNTEAFF. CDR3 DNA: TGTGCCAGCTCACCATTGACACCGAACACTGAAGCTTTCTTT. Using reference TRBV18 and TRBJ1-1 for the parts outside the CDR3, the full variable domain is NAGVMQNPRHLVRRRGQEARLRCSPMKGHSHVYWYRQLPEEGLKFMVYLQKENIIDESGMPKERFSAEFPKEGPSILRIQQVVRGDSAAYFCASSPLTPNTEAFFGQGTRLTVV.

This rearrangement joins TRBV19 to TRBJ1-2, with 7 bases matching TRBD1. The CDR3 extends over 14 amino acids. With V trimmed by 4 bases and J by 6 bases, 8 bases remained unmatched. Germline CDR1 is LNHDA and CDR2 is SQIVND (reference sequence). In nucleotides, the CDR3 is TGTGCCAGTAGTACCACCGAGACAGGGAATGGCTACACCTTC. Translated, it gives CASSTTETGNGYTF.

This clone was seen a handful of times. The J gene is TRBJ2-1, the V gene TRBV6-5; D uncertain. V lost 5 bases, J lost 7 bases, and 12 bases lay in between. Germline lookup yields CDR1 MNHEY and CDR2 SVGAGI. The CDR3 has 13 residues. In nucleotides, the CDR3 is TGTGCCAGCAGTCTACCTTACGGGAATGAGCAGTTCTTC. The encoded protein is CASSLPYGNEQFF.

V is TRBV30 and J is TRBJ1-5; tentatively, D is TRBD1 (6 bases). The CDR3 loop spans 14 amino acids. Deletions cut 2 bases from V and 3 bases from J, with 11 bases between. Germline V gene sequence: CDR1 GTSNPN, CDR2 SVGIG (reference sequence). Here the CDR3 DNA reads TGTGCCTGGAGTTTGGACAGCCTCAATCAGCCCCAGCATTTT. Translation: CAWSLDSLNQPQHF.

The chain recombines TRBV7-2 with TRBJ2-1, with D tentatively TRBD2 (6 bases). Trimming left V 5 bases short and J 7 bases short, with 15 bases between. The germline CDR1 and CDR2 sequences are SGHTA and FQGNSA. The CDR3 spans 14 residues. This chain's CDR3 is CASSRDQGGNEQFF. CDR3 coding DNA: TGTGCCAGCAGCCGCGACCAGGGAGGAAATGAGCAGTTCTTC.

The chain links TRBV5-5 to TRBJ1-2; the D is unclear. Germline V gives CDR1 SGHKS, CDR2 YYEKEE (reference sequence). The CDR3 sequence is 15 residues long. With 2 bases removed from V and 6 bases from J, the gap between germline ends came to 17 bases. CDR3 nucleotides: TGTGCCAGCAGCTTTACGGTGAGAGAACTGGATGGCTACACCTTC. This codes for CASSFTVRELDGYTF.

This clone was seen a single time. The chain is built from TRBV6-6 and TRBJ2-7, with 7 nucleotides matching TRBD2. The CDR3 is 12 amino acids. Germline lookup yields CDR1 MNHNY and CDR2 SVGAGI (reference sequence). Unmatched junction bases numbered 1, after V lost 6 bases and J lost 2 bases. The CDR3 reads CASRGRAYEQYF. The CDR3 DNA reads TGTGCCAGCAGGGGGAGGGCCTACGAGCAGTACTTC.

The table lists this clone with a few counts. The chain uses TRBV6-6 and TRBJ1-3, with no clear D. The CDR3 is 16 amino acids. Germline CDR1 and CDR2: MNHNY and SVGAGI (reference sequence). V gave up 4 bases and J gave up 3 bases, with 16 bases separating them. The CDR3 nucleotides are TGTGCCAGCAGTTGGGGTTCGGGGTACAGTGGAAACACCATATATTTT. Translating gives CASSWGSGYSGNTIYF.

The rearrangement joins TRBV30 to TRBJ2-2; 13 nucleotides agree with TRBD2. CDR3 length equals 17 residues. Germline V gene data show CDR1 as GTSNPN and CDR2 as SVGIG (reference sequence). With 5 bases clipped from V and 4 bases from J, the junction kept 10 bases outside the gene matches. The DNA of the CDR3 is TGTGCCTGGCGGCAACTAGCGGGGGGGCGAAGCACCGGGGAGCTGTTTTTT. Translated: CAWRQLAGGRSTGELFF.

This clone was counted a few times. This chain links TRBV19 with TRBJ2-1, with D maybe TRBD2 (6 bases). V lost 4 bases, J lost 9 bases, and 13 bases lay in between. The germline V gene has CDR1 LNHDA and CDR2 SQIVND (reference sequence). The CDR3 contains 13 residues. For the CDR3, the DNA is TGTGCCAGTAGTACGAGGAGGGGAGGTGAGCAGTTCTTC. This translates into CASSTRRGGEQFF.

CDR3: CASKQGNTGELFF. The DNA of the CDR3 is TGTGCCAGCAAGCAGGGTAACACCGGGGAGCTGTTTTTT. The chain uses TRBV18 and TRBJ2-2, with a possible D match to TRBD1 (5 bases). V lost 8 bases to trimming and J lost 2 bases, with 9 bases between them. Germline V lookup: CDR1 KGHSH, CDR2 LQKENI. CDR3 length equals 13 residues.